This T cell receptor (beta chain) was retrieved from a study of T cell changes during pregnancy in multiple sclerosis. The data were produced by immunoSEQ multiplex PCR, yet TCRdb's version contains in-frame clones alone and is incomplete. The sample holds over 30,000 clones, about 90% seen once. Trimming removed 11 bases from V and 6 bases from J; junction bases left unmatched: 4. This CDR3 has 10 residues. CDR1 and CDR2 (germline): SEHNR, FQNEAQ (reference sequence). The TCR comes from a female donor with multiple sclerosis, enrolled in a pregnancy study. The rearrangement joins TRBV7-9 to TRBJ2-7; 7 bases match TRBD1. The sample was CD8+ T cells from peripheral blood mononuclear cells, taken in the third trimester of pregnancy. Written as DNA, the CDR3 is TGTGCCGACAGGGATGGCGAGCAGTACTTC. Residues: CADRDGEQYF.